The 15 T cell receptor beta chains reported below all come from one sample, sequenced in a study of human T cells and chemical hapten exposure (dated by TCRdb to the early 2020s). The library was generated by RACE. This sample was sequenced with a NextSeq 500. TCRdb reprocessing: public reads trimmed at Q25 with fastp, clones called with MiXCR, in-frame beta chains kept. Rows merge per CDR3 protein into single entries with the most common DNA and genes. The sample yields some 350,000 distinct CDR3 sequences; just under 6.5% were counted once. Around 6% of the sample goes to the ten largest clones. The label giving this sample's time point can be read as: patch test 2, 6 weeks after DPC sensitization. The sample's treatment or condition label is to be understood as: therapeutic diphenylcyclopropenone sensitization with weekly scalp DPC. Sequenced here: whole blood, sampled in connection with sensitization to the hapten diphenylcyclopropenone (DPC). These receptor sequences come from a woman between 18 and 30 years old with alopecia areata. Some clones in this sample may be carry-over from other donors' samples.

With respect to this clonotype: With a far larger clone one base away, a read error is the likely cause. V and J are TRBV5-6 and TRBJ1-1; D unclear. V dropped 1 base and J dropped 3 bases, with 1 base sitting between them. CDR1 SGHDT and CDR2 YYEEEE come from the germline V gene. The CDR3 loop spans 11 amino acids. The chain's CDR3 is CASSLHTEAFF. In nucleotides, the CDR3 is TGTGCCAGCAGCTTGCACACTGAAGCTTTCTTT.

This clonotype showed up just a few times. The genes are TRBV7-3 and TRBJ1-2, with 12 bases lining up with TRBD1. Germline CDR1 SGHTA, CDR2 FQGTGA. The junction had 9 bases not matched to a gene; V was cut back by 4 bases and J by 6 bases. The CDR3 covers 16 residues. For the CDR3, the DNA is TGTGCCAGCAGCTCGACCGGGACAGGGGGCATCGATGGCTACACCTTC. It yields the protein CASSSTGTGGIDGYTF.

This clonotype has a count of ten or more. The CDR3 loop reads CASSQEGQGYFF. DNA of the CDR3: TGCGCCAGCAGCCAAGAGGGACAGGGATATTTCTTC. The chain couples TRBV4-3 to TRBJ2-1; TRBD1 agrees at 9 bases. The CDR3 totals 12 residues. V dropped 0 bases and J dropped 16; count of bases not matched to a gene: 4. The V gene's germline CDR1 is LGHNA and CDR2 YSLEER.

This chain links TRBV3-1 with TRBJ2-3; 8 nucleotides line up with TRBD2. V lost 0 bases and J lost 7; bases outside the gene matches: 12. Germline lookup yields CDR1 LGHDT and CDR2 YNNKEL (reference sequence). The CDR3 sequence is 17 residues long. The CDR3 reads CASSQDFDGGASHTQYF. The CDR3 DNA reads TGTGCCAGCAGCCAAGATTTCGACGGGGGGGCCTCGCATACGCAGTATTTT.

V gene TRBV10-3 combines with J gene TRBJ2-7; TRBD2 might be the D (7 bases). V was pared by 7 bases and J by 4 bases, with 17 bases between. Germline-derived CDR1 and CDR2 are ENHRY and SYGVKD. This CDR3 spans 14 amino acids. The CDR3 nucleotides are TGTGCCATCAAGGAGGCGGGGGCAAGATACGAGCAGTACTTC. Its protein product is CAIKEAGARYEQYF.

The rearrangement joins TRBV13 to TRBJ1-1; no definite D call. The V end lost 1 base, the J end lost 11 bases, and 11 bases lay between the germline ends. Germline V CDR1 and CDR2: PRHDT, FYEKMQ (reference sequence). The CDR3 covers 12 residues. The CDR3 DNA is TGTGCCAGCAGCTTAGATGTAGCCGGGGCTTTCTTT. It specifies CASSLDVAGAFF.

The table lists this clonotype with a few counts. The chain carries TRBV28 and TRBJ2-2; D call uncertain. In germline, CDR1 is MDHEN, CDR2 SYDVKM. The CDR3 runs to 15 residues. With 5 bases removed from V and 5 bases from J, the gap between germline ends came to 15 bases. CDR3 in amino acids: CASSPGLGTTGELFF. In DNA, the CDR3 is TGTGCCAGCAGTCCCGGGTTAGGAACTACCGGGGAGCTGTTTTTT.

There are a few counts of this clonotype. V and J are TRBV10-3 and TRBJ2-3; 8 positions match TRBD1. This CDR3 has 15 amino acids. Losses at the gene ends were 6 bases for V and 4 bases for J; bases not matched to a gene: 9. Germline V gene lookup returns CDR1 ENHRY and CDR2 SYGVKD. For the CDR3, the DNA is TGTGCCATCAGGGATTCACAGGGGGTATCAGATACGCAGTATTTT. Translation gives CAIRDSQGVSDTQYF.

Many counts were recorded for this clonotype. The CDR3 region is CASSSKGTGSTSYTF. The CDR3 nucleotides are TGTGCCAGCAGCTCCAAGGGGACAGGGTCTACGAGCTACACCTTC. This chain uses TRBV7-2 with TRBJ1-2; 9 nucleotides agree with TRBD1. V was pared by 4 bases and J by 9 bases, with 12 bases of the junction left unmatched. In germline, CDR1 is SGHTA, CDR2 FQGNSA. This CDR3 has 15 amino acids.

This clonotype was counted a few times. CDR3 sequence (DNA): TGTGCCAGCAGTGAATCGTCGGATAGCACAGATACGCAGTATTTT. Amino acid sequence: CASSESSDSTDTQYF. The chain employs TRBV6-4 and TRBJ2-3, with D uncertain. Trimming shortened V by 3 bases and J by 0 bases, and 10 bases separated the two germline ends. Germline V gene lookup returns CDR1 MRHNA and CDR2 SNTAGT. The CDR3 is 15 amino acids.

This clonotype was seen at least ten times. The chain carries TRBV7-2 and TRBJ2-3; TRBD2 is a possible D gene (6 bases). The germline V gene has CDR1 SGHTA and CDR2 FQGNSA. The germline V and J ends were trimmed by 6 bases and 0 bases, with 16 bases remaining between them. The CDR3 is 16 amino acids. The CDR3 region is CASRVLGGESTDTQYF. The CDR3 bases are TGTGCCAGCAGAGTCTTGGGCGGGGAAAGCACAGATACGCAGTATTTT.

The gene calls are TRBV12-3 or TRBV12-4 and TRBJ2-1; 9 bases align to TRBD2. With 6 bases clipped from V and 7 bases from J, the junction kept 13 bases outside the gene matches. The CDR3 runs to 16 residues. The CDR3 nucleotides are TGTGCCAGCAGCTCCTTCCTAGCGGGGCCTACAAATGAGCAGTTCTTC. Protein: CASSSFLAGPTNEQFF.

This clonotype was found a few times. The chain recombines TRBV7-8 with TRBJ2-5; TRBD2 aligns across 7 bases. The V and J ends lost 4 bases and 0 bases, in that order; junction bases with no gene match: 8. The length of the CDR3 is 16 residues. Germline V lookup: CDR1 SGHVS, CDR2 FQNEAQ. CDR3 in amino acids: CASSSGLGTYQETQYF. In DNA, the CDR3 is TGTGCCAGCAGCTCCGGACTAGGCACTTACCAAGAGACCCAGTACTTC.

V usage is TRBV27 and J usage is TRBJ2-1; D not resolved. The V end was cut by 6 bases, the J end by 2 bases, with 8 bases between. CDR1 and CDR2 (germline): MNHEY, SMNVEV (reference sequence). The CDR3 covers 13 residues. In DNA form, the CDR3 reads TGTGCCAGCAGATCCCCGGCCTACAATGAGCAGTTCTTC. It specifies CASRSPAYNEQFF.

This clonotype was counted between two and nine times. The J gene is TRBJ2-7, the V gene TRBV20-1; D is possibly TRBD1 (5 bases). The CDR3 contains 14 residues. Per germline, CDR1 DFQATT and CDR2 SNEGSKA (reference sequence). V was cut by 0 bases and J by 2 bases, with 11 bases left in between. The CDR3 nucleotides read TGCAGTGCTAGAGAACAGGTCGACACCTACGAGCAGTACTTC. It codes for CSAREQVDTYEQYF.